This passage covers 9 T cell receptor beta chains from one sample sequenced in a study of cytomegalovirus exposure and HLA in healthy donors. PCR amplification relied on 60 Vbeta primers (plus 13 Jbeta primers). Produced via immunoSEQ multiplex PCR; TCRdb's table is partial and in-frame only. The specimen's table records some 75,000 clones. The specimen was PBMCs. The receptors were gathered from a man aged 35 to 55 in good health and CMV-seronegative.

The genes are TRBV7-9 and TRBJ1-5; 7 bases line up with TRBD1. The V segment lost 5 bases and the J segment 0 bases; nucleotides outside the gene matches: 10. Looked up from germline, CDR1 is SEHNR and CDR2 is FQNEAQ (reference sequence). The CDR3 runs 17 residues. The DNA of the CDR3 is TGTGCCAGCAGCCGCCCACGGGACAGATTTAGCAATCAGCCCCAGCATTTT. It translates to CASSRPRDRFSNQPQHF.

The genes are TRBV5-6 and TRBJ1-5; 8 nucleotides agree with TRBD1. The V segment lost 4 bases and the J segment 3 bases; nucleotides outside the gene matches: 12. CDR3 length: 17 residues. Germline CDR1 SGHDT, CDR2 YYEEEE. CDR3 sequence: CASSPTRGRVDNQPQHF. DNA of the CDR3: TGTGCCAGCAGCCCAACCAGGGGGCGTGTAGACAATCAGCCCCAGCATTTT.

The rearrangement joins TRBV10-1 to TRBJ2-3, with 7 bases aligning to TRBD1. The CDR3 runs to 16 residues. CDR1 and CDR2 from the germline V gene are WNHNN and SYGVQD (reference sequence). With V trimmed by 3 bases and J by 2 bases, 8 bases remained unmatched. The CDR3, as DNA: TGCGCCAGCAGTGATGGAAGGGGGCAGGTCACAGATACGCAGTATTTT. It encodes CASSDGRGQVTDTQYF.

The V call is TRBV28, the J call TRBJ1-3; D is unresolved. CDR3 size: 13 residues. With 3 bases removed from V and 3 bases from J, the gap between germline ends came to 6 bases. The germline V gene encodes CDR1 MDHEN and CDR2 SYDVKM. The CDR3: CASSFKFGNTIYF. DNA of the CDR3: TGTGCCAGCAGTTTCAAATTTGGAAACACCATATATTTT.

The CDR3 nucleotides are TGCAGCGTTGCCGGACAAGCGAACACTGAAGCTTTCTTT. It encodes CSVAGQANTEAFF. The chain has TRBV29-1 and TRBJ1-1; D perhaps matches TRBD1 (5 bases). The CDR3 is 13 residues long. Germline V lookup: CDR1 SQVTM, CDR2 ANQGSEA. V was cut by 4 bases and J by 1 base, with 10 bases left in between. Full variable domain (rest looked up from reference TRBV29-1 and TRBJ1-1): SAVISQKPSRDICQRGTSLTIQCQVDSQVTMMFWYRQQPGQSLTLIATANQGSEATYESGFVIDKFPISRPNLTFSTLTVSNMSPEDSSIYLCSVAGQANTEAFFGQGTRLTVV.

The V gene is TRBV19, the J gene TRBJ2-5; 10 nucleotides agree with TRBD2. V lost 1 base, J lost 2 bases, and 13 bases stayed unmatched. The germline V gene has CDR1 LNHDA and CDR2 SQIVND (reference sequence). The length of the CDR3 is 19 residues. The CDR3 loop reads CASSIVFRGSGGIQETQYF. As DNA, the CDR3 is TGTGCCAGTAGTATAGTCTTCCGCGGTAGCGGGGGGATTCAAGAGACCCAGTACTTC.

The chain joins TRBV14 to TRBJ1-1; D perhaps matches TRBD1 (5 bases). Germline V CDR1 and CDR2: SGHDN, FVKESK. Trimming took off 4 bases at V and 0 bases at J, with 15 bases between the two ends. This CDR3 is built from 16 residues. CDR3 protein: CASSPWGVNLNTEAFF. DNA of the CDR3: TGTGCCAGCAGCCCCTGGGGGGTCAATTTGAACACTGAAGCTTTCTTT.

The chain recombines TRBV18 with TRBJ2-7; weak D call: TRBD2 (5 bases). Trimming stripped 5 bases from V and 5 bases from J, with 10 bases between. CDR3 length equals 12 residues. In germline, CDR1 is KGHSH, CDR2 LQKENI. CDR3 loop: CASSVLGDEQYF. The CDR3 DNA reads TGTGCCAGCTCAGTTTTGGGAGACGAGCAGTACTTC. The variable domain in full, with the rest retrieved from reference TRBV18 and TRBJ2-7, is NAGVMQNPRHLVRRRGQEARLRCSPMKGHSHVYWYRQLPEEGLKFMVYLQKENIIDESGMPKERFSAEFPKEGPSILRIQQVVRGDSAAYFCASSVLGDEQYFGPGTRLTVT.

The V gene is TRBV30, the J gene TRBJ1-1, with TRBD1 as a possible D gene (5 bases). This CDR3 has 13 residues. Germline V gene data show CDR1 as GTSNPN and CDR2 as SVGIG (reference sequence). V dropped 0 bases and J dropped 0 bases, with 5 bases sitting between them. The CDR3 nucleotides are TGTGCCTGGAGTGTGACAGTGAACACTGAAGCTTTCTTT. It translates to CAWSVTVNTEAFF.